The 16 T cell receptor beta chains below come from one sample, sequenced in a study of T cell responses to AZD1222 COVID-19 vaccine. TCRdb keeps only in-frame clones here, not all; method: immunoSEQ multiplex PCR. Here the sample spans nearly 110,000 clones, approximately 90% being singletons. This sample comprised peripheral blood, obtained on day 0 of AZD1222 vaccination. These TCRs come from an adult in good health.

This chain links TRBV7-9 with TRBJ2-7, with 8 bases aligning to TRBD2. V was clipped by 2 bases and J by 7 bases; unmatched bases: 10. The CDR3 spans 15 residues. Germline CDR1 and CDR2: SEHNR and FQNEAQ (reference sequence). CDR3 residues: CASSLRGGPDREQYF. The DNA for the CDR3 is TGTGCCAGCAGCTTACGGGGGGGGCCCGACCGGGAGCAGTACTTC.

The chain links TRBV29-1 to TRBJ2-7; 12 nucleotides line up with TRBD1. The CDR3 spans 16 residues. The germline V gene encodes CDR1 SQVTM and CDR2 ANQGSEA. The junction had 12 bases not matched to a gene; V was cut back by 4 bases and J by 5 bases. CDR3 nucleotides: TGCAGCGTTGCAGGGACAGGGGGCCCAGCGGGGAACGAGCAGTACTTC. This codes for CSVAGTGGPAGNEQYF.

This sequence joins TRBV9 and TRBJ2-1; TRBD2 aligns across 7 bases. Germline CDR1 is SGDLS and CDR2 is YYNGEE. The V gene end was trimmed by 3 bases and the J gene end by 7 bases; junction bases not matched to a gene: 10. The length of the CDR3 is 15 residues. As DNA, the CDR3 is TGTGCCAGCAGCGATGGACTAGATCCCACGAATGAGCAGTTCTTC. As protein: CASSDGLDPTNEQFF.

The gene calls are TRBV24-1 and TRBJ2-1; 14 nucleotides agree with TRBD2. Germline V CDR1 and CDR2: KGHDR, SFDVKD. Trimming removed 7 bases from V and 4 bases from J; junction bases left unmatched: 8. CDR3 length: 17 residues. The CDR3 DNA sequence: TGTGCCACCAGCCAGGGGACTAGCGGGGGACCATACAATGAGCAGTTCTTC. Residues: CATSQGTSGGPYNEQFF.

The chain employs TRBV5-8 and TRBJ2-7; perhaps TRBD1 as D (5 bases). Deletions cut 5 bases from V and 3 bases from J, with 9 bases between. From germline, CDR1 is SGHTS and CDR2 YDEGEE. The CDR3 extends over 12 amino acids. Here the CDR3 reads CASSQTGYEQYF. For the CDR3, the DNA is TGTGCCAGCAGTCAAACAGGCTACGAGCAGTACTTC.

The chain links TRBV25-1 to TRBJ2-3; D is unclear. The germline V and J ends were trimmed by 4 bases and 5 bases, with 10 bases remaining between them. Germline V gene lookup returns CDR1 MGHDK and CDR2 SYGVNS. This CDR3 region has 13 residues. CDR3 loop: CASSGVGKDTQYF. In DNA, the CDR3 is TGTGCCAGCAGTGGGGTAGGGAAAGATACGCAGTATTTT.

This clone appeared once. The chain couples TRBV4-1 to TRBJ2-1; possibly TRBD1 for D (6 bases). The CDR3 length is 14 residues. V lost 0 bases, J lost 7 bases, and 10 bases lay in between. In germline, CDR1 is MGHRA, CDR2 YSYEKL. CDR3 coding DNA: TGCGCCAGCAGCCAAGATGAGGGGGTTAATGAGCAGTTCTTC. This sequence encodes CASSQDEGVNEQFF.

The chain recombines TRBV4-1 with TRBJ1-4; TRBD1 matches 8 bases. Germline CDR1 reads MGHRA; CDR2 reads YSYEKL. Losses at the gene ends were 3 bases for V and 5 bases for J; bases not matched to a gene: 2. This CDR3 spans 14 amino acids. In DNA, the CDR3 is TGCGCCAGCAGCCACGGACAGGGAAATGAAAAACTGTTTTTT. Protein product: CASSHGQGNEKLFF.

The rearrangement links TRBV18 to TRBJ2-7; perhaps TRBD2 as D (5 bases). V was cut by 6 bases and J by 6 bases, with 15 bases left in between. The CDR3 is made up of 13 amino acids. Germline CDR1 is KGHSH and CDR2 is LQKENI. The CDR3 is CASSLRQEGEQYF. The CDR3 bases are TGTGCCAGCTCGCTGAGACAAGAGGGCGAGCAGTACTTC.

The V call is TRBV3-1 (or the pseudogene TRBV3-2), the J call TRBJ1-5; no clear D gene. The CDR3 loop spans 17 amino acids. V was clipped by 0 bases and J by 5 bases, with 17 bases between them. CDR1 and CDR2 (germline): LGHDT, YNNKEL (reference sequence). The CDR3 reads CASSQDTVPVLDQPQHF. The CDR3 region has the DNA TGTGCCAGCAGCCAAGACACCGTGCCAGTCCTGGATCAGCCCCAGCATTTT.

The chain employs TRBV6-5 and TRBJ2-3; tentatively, D is TRBD1 (6 bases). Looked up from germline, CDR1 is MNHEY and CDR2 is SVGAGI. V dropped 4 bases and J dropped 6 bases, with 14 bases sitting between them. This CDR3 contains 14 residues. The CDR3 reads CASSFSRGGDTQYF. The CDR3 region has the DNA TGTGCCAGCAGTTTTAGCAGGGGTGGGGATACGCAGTATTTT.

This clone was seen once. The chain joins TRBV5-4 to TRBJ2-6; no firm D call. The CDR3 is 13 amino acids. The V gene's germline CDR1 is SGHNT and CDR2 YYREEE (reference sequence). V was cut by 2 bases and J by 2 bases, with 2 bases left in between. CDR3 sequence (DNA): TGTGCCAGCAGCTTTACTGGGGCCAACGTCCTGACTTTC. This translates into CASSFTGANVLTF.

The CDR3 region is CASSESGRGTEAFF. Here the CDR3 DNA reads TGTGCCAGCAGTGAATCGGGCAGGGGCACTGAAGCTTTCTTT. This sequence joins TRBV6-1 and TRBJ1-1; weak D call: TRBD1 (6 bases). The CDR3 consists of 14 residues. V dropped 2 bases and J dropped 4 bases, with 11 bases sitting between them. Germline CDR1 reads MNHNS; CDR2 reads SASEGT.

The rearrangement joins TRBV6-2 or TRBV6-3 to TRBJ1-5, with 7 bases lining up with TRBD1. V was pared by 2 bases and J by 6 bases, with 10 bases of the junction left unmatched. Germline CDR1 and CDR2: MNHEY and SVGEGT. The CDR3 runs 16 residues. Here the CDR3 DNA reads TGTGCCAGCAGTTACGGGGGACAGTGGACCCGTCAGCCCCAGCATTTT. Its translation is CASSYGGQWTRQPQHF.

The chain joins TRBV5-4 to TRBJ1-2; the D gene is possibly TRBD1 (5 bases). This CDR3 region has 14 residues. In germline, CDR1 is SGHNT, CDR2 YYREEE (reference sequence). Trimming took off 3 bases at V and 4 bases at J, with 13 bases between the two ends. CDR3 DNA sequence: TGTGCCAGCAGCTCCCCACAGGAAATCTATGGCTACACCTTC. Translation: CASSSPQEIYGYTF. The whole variable domain, remainder taken from reference TRBV5-4 and TRBJ1-2, is ETGVTQSPTHLIKTRGQQVTLRCSSQSGHNTVSWYQQALGQGPQFIFQYYREEENGRGNFPPRFSGLQFPNYSSELNVNALELDDSALYLCASSSPQEIYGYTFGSGTRLTVV.

The chain employs TRBV10-3 and TRBJ2-3, with 9 bases that match TRBD2. Trimming cost V 6 bases and J 4 bases; bases outside gene matches: 2. Looked up from germline, CDR1 is ENHRY and CDR2 is SYGVKD. The CDR3 length is 13 residues. Here the CDR3 reads CAIRRGGSDTQYF. The CDR3 DNA reads TGTGCCATCAGGCGGGGGGGCTCAGATACGCAGTATTTT.